The source of this T cell receptor (beta chain) is a study of blood T cells in healthy people across ages. The CDR3 is 15 amino acids. J lost 7 bases, V lost 1 base, and 6 bases had no gene match. Germline V gene sequence: CDR1 LGHDT, CDR2 YNNKEL (reference sequence). The second PCR ran about 7 to 12 cycles with a sample-barcoded 5' primer and J-beta primers. Every sample returned 2.5 million or more CDR3-containing paired-end reads. TCRdb ran MiXCR on the 5' RACE reads and lists one entry per CDR3 protein. The sample has some 1.4 million distinct CDR3 sequences, about 40% seen once. Overall study results and limits: More naive CD4+ cells and higher diversity were found in long-lived than in aged donors. Estimates of total diversity, which came from one million sequenced T cells, were considered to be underestimates.

Turning to this clonotype: What it binds is not known.

V is TRBV3-1 and J is TRBJ2-4, with TRBD2 matching 8 bases. The TCR comes from a woman in her late teens or twenties in good health. What was sequenced was blood. CDR3 DNA: TGTGCCAGCAGCCAAGCCGGGGGGGTAGGTAACATTCAGTACTTC. This codes for CASSQAGGVGNIQYF.